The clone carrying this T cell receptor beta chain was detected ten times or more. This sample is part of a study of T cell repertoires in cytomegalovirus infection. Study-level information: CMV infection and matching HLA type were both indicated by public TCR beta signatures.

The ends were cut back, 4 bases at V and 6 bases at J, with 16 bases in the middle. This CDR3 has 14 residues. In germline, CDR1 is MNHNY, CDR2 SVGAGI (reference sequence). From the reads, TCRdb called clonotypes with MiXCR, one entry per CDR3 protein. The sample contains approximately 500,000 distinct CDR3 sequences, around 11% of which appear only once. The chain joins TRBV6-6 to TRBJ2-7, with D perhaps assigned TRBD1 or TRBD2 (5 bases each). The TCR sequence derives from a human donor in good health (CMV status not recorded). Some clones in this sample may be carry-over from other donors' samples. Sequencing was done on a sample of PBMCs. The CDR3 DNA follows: TGTGCCAGCAGTTCACCTCCGGGGCTCGGCGAGCAGTACTTC. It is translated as CASSSPPGLGEQYF.